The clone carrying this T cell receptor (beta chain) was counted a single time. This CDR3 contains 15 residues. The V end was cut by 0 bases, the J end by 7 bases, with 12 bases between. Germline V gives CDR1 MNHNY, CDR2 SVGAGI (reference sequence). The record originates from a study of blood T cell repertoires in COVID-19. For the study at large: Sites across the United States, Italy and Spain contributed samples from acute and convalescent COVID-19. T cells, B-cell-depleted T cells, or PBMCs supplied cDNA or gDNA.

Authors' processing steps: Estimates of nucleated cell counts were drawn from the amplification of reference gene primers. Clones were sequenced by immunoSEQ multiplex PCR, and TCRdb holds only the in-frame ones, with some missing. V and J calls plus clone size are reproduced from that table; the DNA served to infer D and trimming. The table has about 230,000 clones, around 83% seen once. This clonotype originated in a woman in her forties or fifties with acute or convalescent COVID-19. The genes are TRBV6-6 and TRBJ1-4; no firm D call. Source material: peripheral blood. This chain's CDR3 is CASSYSEPAVEKLFF. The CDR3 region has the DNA TGTGCCAGCAGTTACTCGGAGCCAGCGGTTGAAAAACTGTTTTTT.